Listed below are T cell receptor beta chains from one sample, sequenced in a study of OX40 agonist ivuxolimab in advanced cancers. Here immunoSEQ multiplex PCR was the method, and the copy in TCRdb shows in-frame clones only, minus some. The sample has about 59,000 clones, around 83% seen once; the top ten hold 0.7%. Sequencing used CD4+ or CD8+ T cells sorted from blood, obtained in a trial of the OX40 agonist ivuxolimab. These receptors were collected from an adult with an advanced solid tumor such as melanoma, head and neck, liver or kidney cancer. CDR3s include the opening cysteine and the closing phenylalanine or tryptophan. A D gene is named only where the DNA matches it firmly. Size is stated for part of the rows, as once, few or many counts, or as a class when the clone is expanded.

d_gene: -; abundance: -; v_gene: TRBV2; j_gene: TRBJ2-3; CDR3aa: CAIGQGRADTQYF; CDR3nt: TGTGCGATAGGGCAGGGCCGTGCCGATACGCAGTATTTT
d_gene: -; abundance: few; v_gene: TRBV5-4; j_gene: TRBJ2-1; CDR3aa: CASSLDQGLLAVPSYNEQFF; CDR3nt: TGTGCCAGCAGCTTGGATCAGGGGCTTCTAGCGGTCCCCTCCTACAATGAGCAGTTCTTC
d_gene: -; abundance: -; v_gene: TRBV6-1; j_gene: TRBJ1-1; CDR3aa: CASRDMGTEAFF; CDR3nt: TGTGCCAGCAGGGACATGGGCACTGAAGCTTTCTTT
d_gene: TRBD1; abundance: -; v_gene: TRBV7-9; j_gene: TRBJ2-3; CDR3aa: CASSPRQGADTQYF; CDR3nt: TGTGCCAGCAGCCCCCGACAGGGGGCGGATACGCAGTATTTT
d_gene: -; abundance: -; v_gene: TRBV10-3; j_gene: TRBJ1-1; CDR3aa: CAISDTQRNTEAFF; CDR3nt: TGTGCCATCAGTGACACGCAGCGGAACACTGAAGCTTTCTTT
d_gene: -; abundance: -; v_gene: TRBV11-2; j_gene: TRBJ2-7; CDR3aa: CASSSAYEQYF; CDR3nt: TGTGCCAGCAGCTCGGCCTACGAGCAGTACTTC
d_gene: -; abundance: -; v_gene: TRBV5-6; j_gene: TRBJ1-1; CDR3aa: CASSLPLDRSVTEAFF; CDR3nt: TGTGCCAGCAGCTTGCCGTTAGACAGGTCGGTCACTGAAGCTTTCTTT
d_gene: TRBD1; abundance: -; v_gene: TRBV10-3; j_gene: TRBJ2-5; CDR3aa: CAIAGRGHETQYF; CDR3nt: TGTGCCATCGCGGGTAGGGGGCACGAGACCCAGTACTTC
d_gene: TRBD1; abundance: -; v_gene: TRBV9; j_gene: TRBJ2-3; CDR3aa: CASSGQGYTDTQYF; CDR3nt: TGTGCCAGCAGCGGACAGGGGTACACAGATACGCAGTATTTT
d_gene: TRBD2; abundance: -; v_gene: TRBV19; j_gene: TRBJ2-7; CDR3aa: CASSINPSTSDQQYF; CDR3nt: TGTGCCAGTAGTATCAATCCCTCGACTAGCGATCAGCAGTACTTC
d_gene: -; abundance: -; v_gene: TRBV5-6; j_gene: TRBJ2-3; CDR3aa: CASSLVLTSTDTQYF; CDR3nt: TGTGCCAGCAGCTTGGTCCTGACTAGCACAGATACGCAGTATTTT
d_gene: TRBD1; abundance: -; v_gene: TRBV19; j_gene: TRBJ1-6; CDR3aa: CASSIKGTGVSSPLHF; CDR3nt: TGTGCCAGTAGTATTAAGGGGACAGGGGTAAGCTCACCCCTCCACTTT
d_gene: -; abundance: -; v_gene: TRBV27; j_gene: TRBJ2-5; CDR3aa: CASSLRGLRQETQYF; CDR3nt: TGTGCCAGCAGTTTACGGGGACTCCGCCAAGAGACCCAGTACTTC
d_gene: TRBD2; abundance: -; v_gene: TRBV2; j_gene: TRBJ2-1; CDR3aa: CASRRTSFYNEQFF; CDR3nt: TGTGCCAGCAGAAGGACTAGCTTCTACAATGAGCAGTTCTTC
d_gene: -; abundance: -; v_gene: TRBV7-8; j_gene: TRBJ2-7; CDR3aa: CASSLATMNYEQYF; CDR3nt: TGTGCCAGCAGCTTAGCGACGATGAACTACGAGCAGTACTTC
d_gene: -; abundance: -; v_gene: TRBV28; j_gene: TRBJ2-3; CDR3aa: CASSNRYTDTQYF; CDR3nt: TGTGCCAGTTCGAACCGATACACAGATACGCAGTATTTT
d_gene: TRBD2; abundance: -; v_gene: TRBV19; j_gene: TRBJ2-1; CDR3aa: CASSMLGGVSYNEQFF; CDR3nt: TGTGCCAGTAGTATGCTGGGGGGGGTCTCCTACAATGAGCAGTTCTTC
d_gene: -; abundance: few; v_gene: TRBV5-1; j_gene: TRBJ1-3; CDR3aa: CASSSGTDGNTIYF; CDR3nt: TGCGCCAGCAGCTCGGGGACTGACGGAAACACCATATATTTT
d_gene: -; abundance: -; v_gene: TRBV10-3; j_gene: TRBJ2-7; CDR3aa: CAIRAGRGEQYF; CDR3nt: TGTGCCATCAGGGCCGGGCGAGGGGAGCAGTACTTC
d_gene: TRBD2; abundance: -; v_gene: TRBV7-9; j_gene: TRBJ2-5; CDR3aa: CASSLGLAGGLSGTQYF; CDR3nt: TGTGCCAGCAGCTTAGGACTAGCGGGGGGGCTGTCCGGGACCCAGTACTTC
d_gene: -; abundance: -; v_gene: TRBV18; j_gene: TRBJ1-1; CDR3aa: CASSGINTEAFF; CDR3nt: TGTGCCAGCTCAGGCATAAACACTGAAGCTTTCTTT
d_gene: -; abundance: -; v_gene: TRBV5-1; j_gene: TRBJ2-5; CDR3aa: CASSPGTSQETQYF; CDR3nt: TGCGCCAGCAGCCCGGGGACGTCACAAGAGACCCAGTACTTC
d_gene: -; abundance: -; v_gene: TRBV30; j_gene: TRBJ2-1; CDR3aa: CASSSQGRASSVNEQFF; CDR3nt: TGTGCCTCCTCATCCCAGGGTAGGGCCTCTTCGGTCAATGAGCAGTTCTTC
d_gene: -; abundance: -; v_gene: TRBV15; j_gene: TRBJ2-2; CDR3aa: CATRRDTGELFF; CDR3nt: TGTGCCACCCGGCGGGACACCGGGGAGCTGTTTTTT
d_gene: TRBD1; abundance: -; v_gene: TRBV10-3; j_gene: TRBJ2-2; CDR3aa: CAIRMGTVKGELFF; CDR3nt: TGTGCCATCAGGATGGGGACAGTGAAAGGGGAGCTGTTTTTT
d_gene: TRBD1; abundance: -; v_gene: TRBV5-6; j_gene: TRBJ1-5; CDR3aa: CASSLQGGMGNQPQHF; CDR3nt: TGTGCCAGCAGCTTGCAGGGGGGGATGGGCAATCAGCCCCAGCATTTT
d_gene: TRBD2; abundance: -; v_gene: TRBV5-1; j_gene: TRBJ2-5; CDR3aa: CASSLAPSGGAYRETQYF; CDR3nt: TGCGCCAGCAGCTTGGCCCCCAGCGGGGGGGCCTATAGGGAGACCCAGTACTTC
d_gene: TRBD1; abundance: -; v_gene: TRBV5-4; j_gene: TRBJ1-3; CDR3aa: CASSQGALSGNTIYF; CDR3nt: TGTGCCAGCAGCCAGGGGGCCCTTAGTGGAAACACCATATATTTT
d_gene: -; abundance: -; v_gene: TRBV6-6; j_gene: TRBJ1-3; CDR3aa: CASSDSTGNTIYF; CDR3nt: TGTGCCAGCAGCGACAGCACTGGAAACACCATATATTTT
d_gene: -; abundance: -; v_gene: TRBV6-4; j_gene: TRBJ1-1; CDR3aa: CASRMASGNTEAFF; CDR3nt: TGTGCCAGCAGGATGGCTTCAGGGAACACTGAAGCTTTCTTT
d_gene: -; abundance: -; v_gene: TRBV19; j_gene: TRBJ2-7; CDR3aa: CASSIRAGGYEQYF; CDR3nt: TGTGCCAGTAGTATAAGGGCAGGAGGCTACGAGCAGTACTTC
d_gene: -; abundance: -; v_gene: TRBV6-6; j_gene: TRBJ1-1; CDR3aa: CASSTGETGGNTEAFF; CDR3nt: TGTGCCAGCAGTACCGGAGAGACAGGTGGTAACACTGAAGCTTTCTTT
d_gene: -; abundance: -; v_gene: TRBV28; j_gene: TRBJ1-2; CDR3aa: CASSFGVRGYTF; CDR3nt: TGTGCCAGCAGTTTCGGGGTTCGAGGCTACACCTTC
d_gene: -; abundance: -; v_gene: TRBV5-1; j_gene: TRBJ2-2; CDR3aa: CASSFLVTGELFF; CDR3nt: TGCGCCAGCAGCTTCTTGGTCACCGGGGAGCTGTTTTTT
d_gene: -; abundance: -; v_gene: TRBV5-1; j_gene: TRBJ2-5; CDR3aa: CASSLVRGDQETQYF; CDR3nt: TGCGCCAGCAGCTTGGTTAGGGGTGATCAAGAGACCCAGTACTTC
d_gene: TRBD1; abundance: -; v_gene: TRBV25-1; j_gene: TRBJ2-6; CDR3aa: CASSEDRPGANVLTF; CDR3nt: TGTGCCAGCAGTGAGGACAGGCCTGGGGCCAACGTCCTGACTTTC
d_gene: -; abundance: -; v_gene: TRBV4-1; j_gene: TRBJ2-2; CDR3aa: CASSQVDMGFSTGELFF; CDR3nt: TGCGCCAGCAGCCAAGTCGATATGGGGTTCTCCACCGGGGAGCTGTTTTTT
d_gene: -; abundance: -; v_gene: TRBV20-1; j_gene: TRBJ1-1; CDR3aa: CSAADEPRAFF; CDR3nt: TGCAGTGCTGCGGATGAGCCAAGAGCTTTCTTT